This T cell receptor (beta chain) emerged from a study of PD-1 blockade in classical Hodgkin lymphoma. Study overall: Patients were treated with nivolumab at 3 mg/kg, and this was given intravenously every 2 weeks.

Time point reported: cycle 4 day 1 (C4D1), after less than 7 weeks of nivolumab. Each patient relapsed following autologous stem cell transplantation, and prior brentuximab vedotin exposure differed. Negative magnetic selection isolated CD4+ T cells from thawed PBMCs. J gave up 8 bases and V 6 bases, and 8 bases lay outside the gene matches. The CDR3 has 14 residues. Germline V gene sequence: CDR1 SGHAT, CDR2 FQNNGV. Profiling relied on immunoSEQ multiplex PCR, and the TCRdb table lists in-frame clones only, not all of them. Here the sample spans 10,000 to 15,000 clones, about 80% being singletons. The source is a human donor with classical Hodgkin lymphoma. The V call is TRBV11-2, the J call TRBJ1-5, with 9 nucleotides matching TRBD1. The sample was CD4+ T cells from blood, taken before the fourth cycle of nivolumab. CDR3 sequence (DNA): TGTGCCAGCAGTAGACAGGGGGGTGAGGAGCCCCAGCATTTT. Its translation: CASSRQGGEEPQHF.